This T cell receptor beta chain was obtained from a study of tumor-infiltrating lymphocytes in primary liver carcinoma. The CDR3 totals 13 residues. Looked up from germline, CDR1 is SGHRS and CDR2 is YFSETQ. Starting material of about 0.45 ug total RNA yielded TCR beta cDNA via a constant-region primer. For TCR beta, libraries were produced by three nested multiplex PCR rounds using slightly modified ARM-PCR. PCR rounds one and two used TRBV1-TRBV30 forward primers with a C-beta reverse primer for around 11 cycles each. TCRdb independently ran MiXCR on the multiplex PCR reads; one entry per CDR3 protein. The data show approximately 110,000 distinct CDR3 sequences, about 59% seen once. As to this clonotype: This could be a read error, since a much larger clone is one nucleotide away.

Co-extraction of both nucleic acids (RNA and DNA) used roughly 19-33 mg of unsorted bulk tissue. Sequenced sample: liver tumor tissue from sampling region 1. Documented subset: tumor region T1, superior pole. This TCR came from an older woman with primary liver carcinoma and hepatitis B virus infection. This chain links TRBV5-1 with TRBJ1-2; no clear D. The chain's CDR3 is CDSSTDGNYGYTF. The CDR3 DNA follows: TGCGACAGCAGCACGGACGGTAACTATGGCTACACCTTC.